Presented here are 11 T cell receptor beta chains from one specimen sequenced in a study of tumor-infiltrating lymphocytes in primary liver carcinoma. Both blood RNA, taken from unsorted whole blood, and germline DNA were extracted. The investigators made TCR beta cDNA from about 510 ng total RNA, using a constant-region primer. Three rounds of nested multiplex PCR with slightly modified ARM-PCR produced TCR beta libraries. Running nine to ten cycles apiece, the first two PCR rounds relied on TRBV1-TRBV30 forward primers together with a C-beta reverse primer. Each CDR3 protein is one row after TCRdb ran MiXCR on the multiplex PCR reads. The table records approximately 330,000 distinct CDR3 sequences, almost 65% of them present only once. The sample was peripheral blood. The receptor source for this set is a man in his forties or fifties with primary liver carcinoma and hepatitis B virus infection.

A note on this clonotype: A much larger clone differs from this one at a single base, so this may be a read error. V usage is TRBV6-6 and J usage is TRBJ2-2, with 13 bases lining up with TRBD2. Germline CDR1 and CDR2: MNHNY and SVGAGI (reference sequence). CDR3 size: 17 residues. CDR3 coding DNA: TGTGCCAGAAGTTCCCGACTAGCGGGGGGGAACACCGGGGAGCTGTTTTTT. It yields the protein CARSSRLAGGNTGELFF.

The chain combines TRBV11-2 with TRBJ2-2; D is ambiguous. Trimming removed 1 base from V and 10 bases from J, with 13 bases in between. From germline, CDR1 is SGHAT and CDR2 FQNNGV. The CDR3 is made up of 14 amino acids. The CDR3 here is CASSLARHSEELFF. CDR3 bases: TGTGCCAGCAGCTTAGCTCGACACTCGGAGGAGCTGTTTTTT. The full variable domain, completed using reference TRBV11-2 and TRBJ2-2, is EAGVAQSPRYKIIEKRQSVAFWCNPISGHATLYWYQQILGQGPKLLIQFQNNGVVDDSQLPKDRFSAERLKGVDSTLKIQPAKLEDSAVYLCASSLARHSEELFFGEGSRLTVL.

Points on this clonotype: With a much larger clone just one base away, this may be a read error. The chain couples TRBV6-5 to TRBJ1-2, with TRBD1 as a possible D gene (5 bases). Germline assignment: CDR1 MNHEY and CDR2 SVGAGI. The CDR3 is made up of 16 amino acids. V was shortened by 1 base and J by 5 bases, with 17 bases between the two germline ends. CDR3 coding DNA: TGTGCCAGCAGTTACTTGCTGGGTTGGGGGGAGTATGGCTACACCTTC. Translated: CASSYLLGWGEYGYTF.

Of note for this clonotype: A junction boundary mismatches the germline segment, possibly from a read error. V and J are TRBV11-1 and TRBJ1-3; D perhaps matches TRBD1 (5 bases). Looked up from germline, CDR1 is SGHAT and CDR2 is FQDESV (reference sequence). CDR3 length: 17 amino acids. The CDR3 protein is CASSSGRDLISGDTIYF. In DNA, the CDR3 is TGTGCCAGCAGCAGTGGACGGGACCTCATCTCTGGAGACACCATATATTTT.

About this clonotype itself: The junction does not match germline at one end; this may be a read error. The chain combines TRBV7-9 with TRBJ1-6; D is undetermined. The V gene's germline CDR1 is SEHNR and CDR2 FQNEAQ (reference sequence). There are 13 residues in the CDR3. The CDR3 DNA follows: TGTGCCAGCAGATTAGCGAGGGATTCACCCCTCCACTTT. As protein: CASRLARDSPLHF.

This clonotype was counted many times. The genes are TRBV4-2 and TRBJ2-3, with no clear D. Germline V gene sequence: CDR1 LGHNA, CDR2 YNFKEQ. V dropped 1 base and J dropped 2 bases, with 4 bases sitting between them. This CDR3 comprises 13 residues. The CDR3 loop is CASSQGATDTQYF. The CDR3 coding sequence is TGTGCCAGCAGCCAAGGTGCCACAGATACGCAGTATTTT.

This clonotype was seen many times. This chain uses TRBV11-2 with TRBJ2-1; D may correspond to TRBD1 or TRBD2 (6 bases each). CDR3 size: 16 residues. The germline CDR1 and CDR2 sequences are SGHAT and FQNNGV. The ends were cut back, 2 bases at V and 0 bases at J, with 11 bases in the middle. This CDR3 reads CASSLRGGSSYNEQFF. The CDR3 nucleotides read TGTGCCAGCAGCTTAAGAGGGGGGTCCTCCTACAATGAGCAGTTCTTC.

This clonotype was observed many times. V and J are TRBV29-1 and TRBJ1-1; TRBD1 might be the D (6 bases). Germline assignment: CDR1 SQVTM and CDR2 ANQGSEA. Trimming shortened V by 7 bases and J by 3 bases, and 15 bases separated the two germline ends. The CDR3 has 13 amino acids. The CDR3 DNA is TGCAGCGCCTTGCCGGGGGGGCACACTGAAGCTTTCTTT. This gives the protein CSALPGGHTEAFF.

The gene calls are TRBV11-2 and TRBJ1-5; perhaps TRBD1 as D (6 bases). V dropped 3 bases and J dropped 10 bases, with 13 bases sitting between them. The CDR3 is 13 residues long. CDR1 and CDR2 from the germline V gene are SGHAT and FQNNGV. DNA of the CDR3: TGTGCCAGCAGCTTGGCAGGGGAACATCCCCAGCATTTT. Amino acids: CASSLAGEHPQHF.

This clonotype was detected ten times or more. In nucleotides, the CDR3 is TGTGCCAGCAGTTACTCGAACTGGCCGCGAAATGAAAAACTGTTTTTT. Encoded protein: CASSYSNWPRNEKLFF. The V call is TRBV6-5, the J call TRBJ1-4; D remains unclear. Per the germline V gene, CDR1 is MNHEY and CDR2 is SVGAGI. This CDR3 comprises 16 residues. The germline V and J ends were trimmed by 0 bases and 5 bases, with 13 bases remaining between them.

This clonotype was counted at least ten times. The chain employs TRBV11-1 and TRBJ2-3; 14 bases match TRBD2. Per the germline V gene, CDR1 is SGHAT and CDR2 is FQDESV (reference sequence). The CDR3 covers 15 residues. V lost 4 bases to trimming and J lost 7 bases; unmatched junction nucleotides: 4. CDR3 residues: CASSSGTSGSNTQYF. CDR3 nucleotides: TGTGCCAGCAGCTCCGGGACTAGCGGGAGCAATACGCAGTATTTT. Full variable domain (missing parts from reference TRBV11-1 and TRBJ2-3): EAEVAQSPRYKITEKSQAVAFWCDPISGHATLYWYRQILGQGPELLVQFQDESVVDDSQLPKDRFSAERLKGVDSTLKIQPAELGDSAMYLCASSSGTSGSNTQYFGPGTRLTVL.